This T cell receptor (beta chain) emerged from a study of immune evolution from preneoplasia to lung adenocarcinoma. The data were produced by immunoSEQ multiplex PCR, yet TCRdb's version contains in-frame clones alone and is incomplete. Among several thousand clones listed, around three quarters were seen once. Source material: FFPE lung adenocarcinoma in situ tissue. This clonotype originated in a donor aged 70 or over with lung adenocarcinoma.

The CDR3 sequence is CASSGLTGAKTYF. The CDR3 coding sequence is TGTGCCAGCAGTGGTCTGACAGGGGCTAAGACTTACTTC. The chain couples TRBV28 to TRBJ2-4; 8 bases are a match to TRBD1. Germline V gene sequence: CDR1 MDHEN, CDR2 SYDVKM. This CDR3 has 13 amino acids. The trim removed 5 bases at V and 16 bases at J, leaving 13 bases unmatched.